The next 25 T cell receptor beta chains were all read from a single sample in a study of blood T cell repertoires in COVID-19. TCRdb's copy holds only in-frame clones and misses some; the assay was immunoSEQ multiplex PCR. Of 200,000 to 250,000 clones in the sample, around nine tenths are singletons; the top ten hold 2% to 2.5%. Sequencing was carried out using peripheral blood. These receptors were collected from a woman in her thirties or forties who had recovered from COVID-19.

The chain joins TRBV5-1 to TRBJ2-1; 8 nucleotides agree with TRBD1. Trimming removed 4 bases from V and 4 bases from J; junction bases left unmatched: 4. Germline lookup yields CDR1 SGHRS and CDR2 YFSETQ. The CDR3 loop spans 14 amino acids. The CDR3 nucleotides read TGCGCCAGCAGCCCGGGACAGGCTTACAATGAGCAGTTCTTC. Translation: CASSPGQAYNEQFF.

The V call is TRBV6-2 or TRBV6-3, the J call TRBJ2-5, with D perhaps matching TRBD2 (6 bases). The CDR3 totals 15 residues. The germline V and J ends were trimmed by 5 bases and 5 bases, with 18 bases remaining between them. Germline V gene data show CDR1 as MNHEY and CDR2 as SVGEGT. The CDR3 is CASSDSGVPRETQYF. The DNA for the CDR3 is TGTGCCAGCAGTGATAGCGGAGTGCCAAGGGAGACCCAGTACTTC.

CDR3 sequence (DNA): TGCGCCAGCAGCCAAGGACTAGCGGGTTCCACCGGGGAGCTGTTTTTT. Its protein product is CASSQGLAGSTGELFF. The J gene is TRBJ2-2, the V gene TRBV4-3; TRBD2 matches at 10 bases. The CDR3 is made up of 16 amino acids. J was trimmed by 4 bases and V by 1 base; bases with no gene match: 3. In germline, CDR1 is LGHNA, CDR2 YSLEER.

The V and J genes are TRBV24-1 and TRBJ2-7, with D possibly TRBD2 on 6 matching bases. Trimming pared 3 bases from V and 3 bases from J, leaving 17 bases between. CDR3 length equals 16 residues. Germline V gene sequence: CDR1 KGHDR, CDR2 SFDVKD. This chain's CDR3 is CATSDPRRRGGYEQYF. The CDR3 DNA reads as TGTGCCACCAGTGATCCCCGGAGGAGGGGAGGCTACGAGCAGTACTTC.

V and J are TRBV7-8 and TRBJ2-2; TRBD1 matches 9 bases. CDR3 length: 17 amino acids. CDR1 and CDR2 from the germline V gene are SGHVS and FQNEAQ. J gave up 6 bases and V 5 bases, and 13 bases lay outside the gene matches. The CDR3 nucleotides read TGTGCCAGCAGCCGTGGGGGCGGGACAGGGCTCTCCGGGGAGCTGTTTTTT. Translated: CASSRGGGTGLSGELFF.

The rearrangement uses TRBV2 and TRBJ1-3; the match to TRBD1 covers 9 bases. Germline V CDR1 and CDR2: SNHLY, FYNNEI. V lost 6 bases to trimming and J lost 8 bases; unmatched junction nucleotides: 8. The CDR3 runs 14 residues. The CDR3 region is CASSLDRGRYTIYF. Written as DNA, the CDR3 is TGTGCCAGCAGCCTAGACAGGGGGAGATACACCATATATTTT.

The gene calls are TRBV6-2 or TRBV6-3 and TRBJ2-7, with D possibly being TRBD2 (5 bases). The CDR3 contains 14 residues. Trimming pared 2 bases from V and 4 bases from J, leaving 12 bases between. Germline CDR1 is MNHEY and CDR2 is SVGEGT. CDR3 bases: TGTGCCAGCAGTTACGGACTGATCCTATACGAGCAGTACTTC. It is translated as CASSYGLILYEQYF.

There are a few counts of this clone. This chain connects TRBV5-5 to TRBJ2-1; D not resolved. The CDR3 sequence is 15 residues long. The V gene's germline CDR1 is SGHKS and CDR2 YYEKEE (reference sequence). V lost 0 bases and J lost 2, with 9 bases in between. The CDR3 sequence: CASSLAVATYNEQFF. CDR3 nucleotide sequence: TGTGCCAGCAGCTTGGCAGTAGCAACCTACAATGAGCAGTTCTTC.

V and J are TRBV2 and TRBJ2-7, with TRBD2 matching 8 bases. CDR1 is SNHLY and CDR2 is FYNNEI in the germline V gene. The CDR3 totals 13 residues. V trimming: 10 bases; J trimming: 1 base; junction bases outside the gene matches: 6. The CDR3 spells CATGLAPSYEQYF. In nucleotides, the CDR3 is TGTGCCACTGGACTAGCCCCTTCCTACGAGCAGTACTTC. Full variable domain (missing parts from reference TRBV2 and TRBJ2-7): EPEVTQTPSHQVTQMGQEVILRCVPISNHLYFYWYRQILGQKVEFLVSFYNNEISEKSEIFDDQFSVERPDGSNFTLKIRSTKLEDSAMYFCATGLAPSYEQYFGPGTRLTVT.

The chain uses TRBV5-6 and TRBJ1-1; 9 bases agree with TRBD1. Germline V gives CDR1 SGHDT, CDR2 YYEEEE. The CDR3 contains 16 residues. V shed 0 bases, J shed 5 bases, and the junction held 8 bases outside the gene matches. The CDR3 is CASSLVDPGQGTEAFF. CDR3 DNA: TGTGCCAGCAGCTTGGTGGACCCGGGACAGGGAACTGAAGCTTTCTTT.

The CDR3 coding sequence is TGTGCCAGCAGCTTAGTAACTAGCGGGAGTAATGAGCAGTTCTTC. Amino acid sequence: CASSLVTSGSNEQFF. The V and J genes are TRBV7-9 and TRBJ2-1, with 11 bases matching TRBD2. CDR1 is SEHNR and CDR2 is FQNEAQ in the germline V gene (reference sequence). The junction had 3 bases not matched to a gene; V was cut back by 1 base and J by 7 bases. This CDR3 region has 15 residues.

CDR3 coding DNA: TGTGCCAGCAGCCCCAAGGGGGGGCCAGATACGCAGTATTTT. Its translation: CASSPKGGPDTQYF. The chain carries TRBV7-2 and TRBJ2-3, with a weak D call TRBD2 (7 bases). This CDR3 contains 14 residues. Germline V gene sequence: CDR1 SGHTA, CDR2 FQGNSA. With 5 bases removed from V and 4 bases from J, the gap between germline ends came to 13 bases.

This clone was detected once. This chain links TRBV7-2 with TRBJ2-1, with TRBD2 matching 10 bases. The junction had 2 bases not matched to a gene; V was cut back by 3 bases and J by 0 bases. Germline V gene lookup returns CDR1 SGHTA and CDR2 FQGNSA. This CDR3 contains 16 residues. In DNA, the CDR3 is TGTGCCAGCAGCTTGTCTAGCGGGAGCTCCTACAATGAGCAGTTCTTC. Translated: CASSLSSGSSYNEQFF.

The chain uses TRBV19 and TRBJ1-1; 11 bases are shared with TRBD1. Trimming removed 9 bases from V and 5 bases from J; junction bases left unmatched: 8. The CDR3 sequence is 14 residues long. Looked up from germline, CDR1 is LNHDA and CDR2 is SQIVND (reference sequence). CDR3 nucleotides: TGTGCCAGCCAGATTGGGACAGGGGGAACTGAAGCTTTCTTT. Translation: CASQIGTGGTEAFF.

This clone turned up a few times. The junction departs from germline at one end; a sequencing error may be responsible. This CDR3 is CASSEERPGQDDF. The CDR3 DNA is TGTGCCAGCAGTGAGGAGAGACCGGGACAGGACGACTTC. The V call is TRBV6-1, the J call TRBJ2-7; 8 bases match TRBD1. Per the germline V gene, CDR1 is MNHNS and CDR2 is SASEGT. The CDR3 has 13 amino acids.

This clone was detected once. This sequence joins TRBV7-3 and TRBJ2-1; 8 nucleotides agree with TRBD1. The J segment lost 12 bases and the V segment lost 3 bases, leaving 7 bases of the junction unmatched. The CDR3 is 13 amino acids. In germline, CDR1 is SGHTA, CDR2 FQGTGA. CDR3 protein: CASSFGQGGGQFF. Here the CDR3 DNA reads TGTGCCAGCAGCTTCGGACAGGGCGGCGGGCAGTTCTTC.

The V call is TRBV7-2, the J call TRBJ2-7; 13 positions agree with TRBD2. The V gene's germline CDR1 is SGHTA and CDR2 FQGNSA. With 1 base clipped from V and 7 bases from J, the junction kept 1 base outside the gene matches. This CDR3 is built from 14 residues. The CDR3 region is CASSLGLAGGEQYF. Written as DNA, the CDR3 is TGTGCCAGCAGCTTAGGACTAGCGGGGGGTGAGCAGTACTTC. Full variable domain (remainder filled in from reference TRBV7-2 and TRBJ2-7): GAGVSQSPSNKVTEKGKDVELRCDPISGHTALYWYRQSLGQGLEFLIYFQGNSAPDKSGLPSDRFSAERTGGSVSTLTIQRTQQEDSAVYLCASSLGLAGGEQYFGPGTRLTVT.

The J gene is TRBJ2-7, the V gene TRBV7-2; D unresolved. The V and J ends lost 0 bases and 7 bases respectively, with 4 bases between them. The CDR3 runs 11 residues. Germline V gene lookup returns CDR1 SGHTA and CDR2 FQGNSA. The CDR3 region has the DNA TGTGCCAGCAGCTTAGCGAGGGAGCAGTACTTC. It translates to CASSLAREQYF.

The CDR3 nucleotides read TGTGCCACCAGTGATCGGACAGGGGGAAGCACAGATACGCAGTATTTT. Protein product: CATSDRTGGSTDTQYF. This chain joins TRBV24-1 and TRBJ2-3; 10 nucleotides align to TRBD1. This CDR3 is built from 16 residues. V trimming: 3 bases; J trimming: 0 bases; junction bases outside the gene matches: 2. Germline CDR1 KGHDR, CDR2 SFDVKD.

This clone was detected a few times. The V and J genes are TRBV11-3 and TRBJ1-3, with 10 bases that match TRBD1. The ends lost 4 bases at V and 0 bases at J; junction bases unmatched: 3. Germline V gene data show CDR1 as SGHNT and CDR2 as YENEEA. The CDR3 spans 16 residues. CDR3 loop: CASSSDRGFSGNTIYF. The CDR3 DNA reads TGTGCCAGCAGCTCGGACAGGGGGTTCTCTGGAAACACCATATATTTT.

The sample holds a few counts of this clone. The rearrangement links TRBV6-1 to TRBJ2-2, with D tentatively TRBD1 (6 bases). V lost 0 bases, J lost 4 bases, and 9 bases lay in between. CDR1 and CDR2 from the germline V gene are MNHNS and SASEGT. The CDR3 is 15 amino acids. CDR3 amino acids: CASSEAQGSTGELFF. The CDR3 DNA reads TGTGCCAGCAGTGAAGCCCAGGGGAGCACCGGGGAGCTGTTTTTT.

The chain carries TRBV6-5 and TRBJ1-2; 8 bases are a match to TRBD1. This CDR3 spans 15 amino acids. The V gene's germline CDR1 is MNHEY and CDR2 SVGAGI. Trimming removed 4 bases from V and 7 bases from J; junction bases left unmatched: 11. The CDR3 sequence: CASSSLQGAKGGYTF. In DNA form, the CDR3 reads TGTGCCAGCAGTTCACTCCAGGGGGCAAAGGGTGGCTACACCTTC.

The chain carries TRBV5-4 and TRBJ2-4, with 8 bases that match TRBD2. The V gene end was trimmed by 0 bases and the J gene end by 1 base; junction bases not matched to a gene: 6. The CDR3 loop spans 17 amino acids. Germline assignment: CDR1 SGHNT and CDR2 YYREEE (reference sequence). CDR3 in DNA: TGTGCCAGCAGCTTGGCGGGAGGGGGAGAGGCCAAAAACATTCAGTACTTC. Translating it yields CASSLAGGGEAKNIQYF.

This clone turned up a few times. The rearrangement uses TRBV5-1 and TRBJ1-3; the D gene is possibly TRBD1 (6 bases). Germline V gives CDR1 SGHRS, CDR2 YFSETQ. V lost 7 bases, J lost 1 base, and 18 bases lay in between. This CDR3 comprises 16 residues. CDR3 residues: CASARVAGESGNTIYF. CDR3 DNA sequence: TGCGCCAGCGCCAGGGTTGCAGGGGAGTCTGGAAACACCATATATTTT.

The chain employs TRBV11-2 and TRBJ1-6, with D perhaps matching TRBD1 (5 bases). The CDR3 length is 15 residues. The V gene lost 2 bases and the J gene lost 11 bases, with 16 bases spanning the gap. Germline lookup yields CDR1 SGHAT and CDR2 FQNNGV. In nucleotides, the CDR3 is TGTGCCAGCAGCTTAACCGACAGAGTTTTAACACCCCTCCACTTT. It encodes CASSLTDRVLTPLHF.